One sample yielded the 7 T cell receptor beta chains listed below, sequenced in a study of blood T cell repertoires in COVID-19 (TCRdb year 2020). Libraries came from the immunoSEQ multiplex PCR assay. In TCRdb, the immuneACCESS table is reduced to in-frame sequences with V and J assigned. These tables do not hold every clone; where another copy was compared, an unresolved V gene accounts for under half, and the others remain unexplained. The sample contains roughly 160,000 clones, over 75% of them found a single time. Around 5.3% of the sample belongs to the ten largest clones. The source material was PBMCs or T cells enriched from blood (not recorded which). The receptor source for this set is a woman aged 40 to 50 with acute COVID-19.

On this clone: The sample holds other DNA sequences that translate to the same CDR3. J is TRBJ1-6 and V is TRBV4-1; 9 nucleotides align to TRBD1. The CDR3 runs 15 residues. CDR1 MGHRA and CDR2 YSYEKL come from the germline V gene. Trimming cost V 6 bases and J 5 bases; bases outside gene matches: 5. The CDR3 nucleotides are TGCGCCAGCAGTCTACGGGACAGGGATAATTCACCCCTCCACTTT. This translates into CASSLRDRDNSPLHF.

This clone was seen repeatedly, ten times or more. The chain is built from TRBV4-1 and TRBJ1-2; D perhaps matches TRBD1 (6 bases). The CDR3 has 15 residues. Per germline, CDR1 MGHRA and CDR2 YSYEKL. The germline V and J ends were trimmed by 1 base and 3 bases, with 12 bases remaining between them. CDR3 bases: TGCGCCAGCAGCCAAGTACAGGGTTACGACTATGGCTACACCTTC. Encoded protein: CASSQVQGYDYGYTF.

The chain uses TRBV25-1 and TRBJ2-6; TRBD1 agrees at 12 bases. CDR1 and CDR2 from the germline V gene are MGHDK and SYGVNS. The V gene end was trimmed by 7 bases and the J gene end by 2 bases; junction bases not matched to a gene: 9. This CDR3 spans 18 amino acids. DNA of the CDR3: TGTGCCAGCACGTCATCCGGGACAGGGGGCCCTGGGGCCAACGTCCTGACTTTC. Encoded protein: CASTSSGTGGPGANVLTF.

The CDR3 is CASSHLGTGKQNEQFF. Here the CDR3 DNA reads TGTGCCAGCAGCCACCTGGGGACAGGGAAACAAAATGAGCAGTTCTTC. This chain links TRBV7-2 with TRBJ2-1; TRBD1 matches at 9 bases. The V gene end was trimmed by 5 bases and the J gene end by 7 bases; junction bases not matched to a gene: 12. Germline values: CDR1 SGHTA, CDR2 FQGNSA. The CDR3 extends over 16 amino acids.

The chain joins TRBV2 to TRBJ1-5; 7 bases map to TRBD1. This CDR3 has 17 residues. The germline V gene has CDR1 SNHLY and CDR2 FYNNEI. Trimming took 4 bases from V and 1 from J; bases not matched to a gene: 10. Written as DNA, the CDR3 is TGTGCCAGCAGTGGAGGGGCAGGGGGTTTGAGCAATCAGCCCCAGCATTTT. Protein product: CASSGGAGGLSNQPQHF. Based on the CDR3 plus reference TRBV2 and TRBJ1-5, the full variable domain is EPEVTQTPSHQVTQMGQEVILRCVPISNHLYFYWYRQILGQKVEFLVSFYNNEISEKSEIFDDQFSVERPDGSNFTLKIRSTKLEDSAMYFCASSGGAGGLSNQPQHFGDGTRLSIL.

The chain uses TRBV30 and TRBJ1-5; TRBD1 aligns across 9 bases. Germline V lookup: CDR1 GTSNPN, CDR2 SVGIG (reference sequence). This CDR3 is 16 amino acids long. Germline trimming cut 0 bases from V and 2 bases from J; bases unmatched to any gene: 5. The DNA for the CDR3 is TGTGCCTGGAGTGTCCGGACAGGGGATCGCAATCAGCCCCAGCATTTT. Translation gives CAWSVRTGDRNQPQHF.

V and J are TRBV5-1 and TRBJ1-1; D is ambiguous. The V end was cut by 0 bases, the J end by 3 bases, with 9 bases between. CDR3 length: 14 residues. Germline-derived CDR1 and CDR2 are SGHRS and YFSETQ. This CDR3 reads CASSLEGSDTEAFF. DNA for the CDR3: TGCGCCAGCAGCTTGGAAGGGAGTGACACTGAAGCTTTCTTT. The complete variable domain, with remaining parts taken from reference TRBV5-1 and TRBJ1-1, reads KAGVTQTPRYLIKTRGQQVTLSCSPISGHRSVSWYQQTPGQGLQFLFEYFSETQRNKGNFPGRFSGRQFSNSRSEMNVSTLELGDSALYLCASSLEGSDTEAFFGQGTRLTVV.